This T cell receptor (beta chain) was sequenced for a study of T-cell reconstitution after alpha-beta-depleted transplantation in children. Study results and caveats: Alpha-beta T cells present about two months after transplant were reported to originate from several hundred expanded graft clones.

The library targeted TCRbeta and was prepared with unique molecular identifiers. TCRdb reprocessed the PCR reads via MiXCR and lists one record per CDR3 protein. The table records a few hundred thousand distinct CDR3 sequences, roughly a quarter of them present only once. This clonotype was observed at least ten times. The antigen is unknown. This CDR3 comprises 15 residues. CDR1 and CDR2 (germline): SQVTM, ANQGSEA. Trimming took off 4 bases at V and 5 bases at J, with 19 bases between the two ends. This TCR was recovered from a girl aged 2-10 years with Fanconi anemia, due to receive a stem cell transplant. The material sequenced was PBMCs, taken before TCRalphabeta/CD19-depleted stem cell transplant. V and J are TRBV29-1 and TRBJ2-3; D possibly uses TRBD1 or TRBD2 (5 bases each). In DNA form, the CDR3 reads TGCAGCGTTGTCGGACATGGATCACGGGGAGATACGCAGTATTTT. Translated, it gives CSVVGHGSRGDTQYF.